The next 4 T cell receptor beta chains were all read from a single sample in a study of T-cell reconstitution after alpha-beta-depleted transplantation in children. Unique molecular identifiers were incorporated during preparation of the TCRbeta library. TCRdb redid the calling of the PCR reads with MiXCR, one entry per CDR3 protein. Here the sample spans some 350,000 distinct CDR3 sequences, under 13% being singletons. The sequencing used PBMCs from the stem cell graft donor, collected from the stem cell graft. The receptors originated from a human donor who donated a stem cell graft to a child with acute lymphoblastic leukemia.

This clonotype turned up a few times. This chain joins TRBV28 and TRBJ2-7, with 9 bases lining up with TRBD2. V lost 11 bases and J lost 3; bases outside the gene matches: 8. The CDR3 has 13 residues. CDR1 and CDR2 from the germline V gene are MDHEN and SYDVKM. DNA of the CDR3: TGTGCCCTTAGCGGGAGCTCCAACTACGAGCAGTACTTC. This gives the protein CALSGSSNYEQYF. The full variable domain, completed using reference TRBV28 and TRBJ2-7, is DVKVTQSSRYLVKRTGEKVFLECVQDMDHENMFWYRQDPGLGLRLIYFSYDVKMKEKGDIPEGYSVSREKKERFSLILESASTNQTSMYLCALSGSSNYEQYFGPGTRLTVT.

This clonotype appeared a few times. The chain carries TRBV7-9 and TRBJ1-5; possible D gene TRBD1, 6 bases. Trimming took 3 bases from V and 8 from J, leaving 14 bases between them. Germline CDR1 reads SEHNR; CDR2 reads FQNEAQ (reference sequence). The CDR3 loop spans 14 amino acids. CDR3 coding DNA: TGTGCCAGCAGCTTGACAGGTCACGGGGAGCCCCAGCATTTT. Its protein is CASSLTGHGEPQHF.

This clonotype appeared a few times. This chain uses TRBV6-2 or TRBV6-3 with TRBJ2-5; 13 bases fit TRBD2. V trimming: 10 bases; J trimming: 5 bases; junction bases outside the gene matches: 13. The CDR3 spans 16 residues. Per germline, CDR1 MNHEY and CDR2 SVGEGT. CDR3 bases: TGTGCCATCCTACCTGGACTAGCGGGAGCCGTGGAGACCCAGTACTTC. Protein sequence: CAILPGLAGAVETQYF.

The table lists this clonotype with many counts. V gene TRBV5-1 combines with J gene TRBJ1-2; the match to TRBD1 covers 7 bases. J lost 0 bases, V lost 3 bases, and 5 bases had no gene match. Germline assignment: CDR1 SGHRS and CDR2 YFSETQ. This CDR3 has 15 amino acids. The CDR3 nucleotides are TGCGCCAGCAGCTCCAGGACAGGAGCTAACTATGGCTACACCTTC. It encodes CASSSRTGANYGYTF.